This T cell receptor (beta chain) stems from a study of cytotoxic CD8 clonotypes in ibrutinib-treated CLL. Study-level background: Investigators collected response samples after a median approximately eleven months of treatment, range 6 to 36. Study-wide results and limits: Timing of sampling differed between sustained-remission and progressing patients. Relative to age-matched healthy donors, clonality at baseline was higher, and it tracked circulating CD8+ T-cell counts.

CDR1 is MGHRA, CDR2 YSYEKL, per germline. V was cut by 2 bases and J by 8 bases, with 10 bases left in between. The CDR3 totals 14 residues. A remark on this clone: Its target is not known.

Measured with immunoSEQ multiplex PCR; TCRdb has only the in-frame clones, and not every one. The repertoire consists of about 300,000 clones, with 60% to 80% occurring once and the leading ten covering about 5.8%. Sequencing used PBMCs, obtained at disease progression, from a patient treated with ibrutinib. This rearrangement joins TRBV4-1 to TRBJ1-6; the D gene is possibly TRBD1 (5 bases). This TCR was sampled from a human donor with chronic lymphocytic leukemia. CDR3 nucleotide sequence: TGCGCCAGCAGCCAACCCGGGACCTATTCACCCCTCCACTTT. Its translation is CASSQPGTYSPLHF.